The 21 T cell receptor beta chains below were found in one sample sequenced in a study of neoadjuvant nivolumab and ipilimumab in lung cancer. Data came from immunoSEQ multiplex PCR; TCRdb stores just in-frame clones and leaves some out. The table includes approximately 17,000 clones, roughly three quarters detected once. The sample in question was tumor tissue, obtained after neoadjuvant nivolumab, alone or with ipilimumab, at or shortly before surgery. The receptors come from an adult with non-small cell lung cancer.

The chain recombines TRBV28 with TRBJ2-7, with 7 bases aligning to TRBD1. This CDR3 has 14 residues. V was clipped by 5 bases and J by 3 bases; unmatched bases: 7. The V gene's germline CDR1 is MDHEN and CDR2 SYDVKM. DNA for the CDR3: TGTGCCAGCAGTCCCGGGACAGCGATCTACGAGCAGTACTTC. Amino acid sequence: CASSPGTAIYEQYF.

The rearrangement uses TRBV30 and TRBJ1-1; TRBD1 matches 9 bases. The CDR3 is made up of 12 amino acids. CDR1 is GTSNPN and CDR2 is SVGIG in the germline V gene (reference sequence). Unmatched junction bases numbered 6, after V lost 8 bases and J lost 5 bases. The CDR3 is CAGGQGRTEAFF. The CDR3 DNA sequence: TGTGCCGGGGGACAGGGTCGTACTGAAGCTTTCTTT.

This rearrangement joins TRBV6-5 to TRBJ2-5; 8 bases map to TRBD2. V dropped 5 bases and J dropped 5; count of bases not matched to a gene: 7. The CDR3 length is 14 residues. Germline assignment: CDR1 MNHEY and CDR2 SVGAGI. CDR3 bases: TGTGCCAGCAGTGATGGACTAGCCGCGGAGACCCAGTACTTC. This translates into CASSDGLAAETQYF.

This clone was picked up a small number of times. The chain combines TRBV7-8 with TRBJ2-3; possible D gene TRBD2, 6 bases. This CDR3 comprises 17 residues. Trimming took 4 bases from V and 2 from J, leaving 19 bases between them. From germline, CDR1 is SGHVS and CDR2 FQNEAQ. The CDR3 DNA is TGTGCCAGCAGCTCCAGGACTGGGGAGGTGGTCACAGATACGCAGTATTTT. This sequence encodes CASSSRTGEVVTDTQYF.

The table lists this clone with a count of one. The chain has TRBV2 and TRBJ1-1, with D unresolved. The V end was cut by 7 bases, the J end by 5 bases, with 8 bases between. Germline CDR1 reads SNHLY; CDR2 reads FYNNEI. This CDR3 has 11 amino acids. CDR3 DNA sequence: TGTGCCAGCAAGGACGATACTGAAGCTTTCTTT. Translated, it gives CASKDDTEAFF.

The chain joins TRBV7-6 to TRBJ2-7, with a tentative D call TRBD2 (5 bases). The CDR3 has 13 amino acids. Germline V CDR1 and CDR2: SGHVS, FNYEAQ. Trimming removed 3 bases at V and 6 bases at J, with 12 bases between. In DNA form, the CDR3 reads TGTGCCAGCAGCTTGGGGTCCGCGGGCGAGCAGTACTTC. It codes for CASSLGSAGEQYF.

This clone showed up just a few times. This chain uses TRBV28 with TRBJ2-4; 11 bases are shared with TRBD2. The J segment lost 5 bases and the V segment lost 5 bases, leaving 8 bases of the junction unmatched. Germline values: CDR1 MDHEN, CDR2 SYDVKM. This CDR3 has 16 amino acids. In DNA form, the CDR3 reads TGTGCCAGCAGTAAGTCCGGGACTAGCGGACAAAACATTCAGTACTTC. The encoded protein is CASSKSGTSGQNIQYF.

The chain's CDR3 is CASSPLAGIGTDTQYF. In DNA form, the CDR3 reads TGTGCCAGCAGCCCGTTGGCGGGAATTGGCACAGATACGCAGTATTTT. The chain recombines TRBV28 with TRBJ2-3, with D tentatively TRBD2 (6 bases). The length of the CDR3 is 16 residues. Germline CDR1 reads MDHEN; CDR2 reads SYDVKM. Trimming removed 6 bases at V and 1 base at J, with 17 bases between.

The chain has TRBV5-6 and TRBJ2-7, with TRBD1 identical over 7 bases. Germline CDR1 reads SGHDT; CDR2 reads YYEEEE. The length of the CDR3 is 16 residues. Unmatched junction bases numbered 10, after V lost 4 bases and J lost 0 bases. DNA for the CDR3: TGTGCCAGCAGCCTCTCGGACAGGTGGAGCTCCTACGAGCAGTACTTC. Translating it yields CASSLSDRWSSYEQYF.

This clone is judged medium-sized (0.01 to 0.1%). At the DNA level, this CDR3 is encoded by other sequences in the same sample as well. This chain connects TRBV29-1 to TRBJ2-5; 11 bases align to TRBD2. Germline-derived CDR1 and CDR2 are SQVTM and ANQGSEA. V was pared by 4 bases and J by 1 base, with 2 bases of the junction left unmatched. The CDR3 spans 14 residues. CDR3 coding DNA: TGCAGCGTTGGGGGGACTAGCGGCCAAGAGACCCAGTACTTC. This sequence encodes CSVGGTSGQETQYF.

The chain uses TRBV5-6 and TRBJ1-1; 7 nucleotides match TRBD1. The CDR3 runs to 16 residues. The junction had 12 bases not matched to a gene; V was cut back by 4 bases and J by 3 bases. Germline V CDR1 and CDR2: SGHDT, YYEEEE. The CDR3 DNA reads TGTGCCAGCAGCAGACAGTTCAGGGGGGGTGACACTGAAGCTTTCTTT. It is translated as CASSRQFRGGDTEAFF.

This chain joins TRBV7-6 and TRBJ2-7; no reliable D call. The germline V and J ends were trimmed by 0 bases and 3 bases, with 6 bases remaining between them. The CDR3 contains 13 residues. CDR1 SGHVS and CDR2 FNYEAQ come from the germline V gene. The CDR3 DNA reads TGTGCCAGCAGCTTAGCTAAAAACTACGAGCAGTACTTC. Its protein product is CASSLAKNYEQYF.

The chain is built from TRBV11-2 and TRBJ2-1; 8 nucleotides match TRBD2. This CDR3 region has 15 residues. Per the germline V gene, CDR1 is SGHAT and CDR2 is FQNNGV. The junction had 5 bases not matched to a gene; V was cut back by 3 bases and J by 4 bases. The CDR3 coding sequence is TGTGCCAGCAGCTTGGCGGGAGGAACATACAATGAGCAGTTCTTC. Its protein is CASSLAGGTYNEQFF.

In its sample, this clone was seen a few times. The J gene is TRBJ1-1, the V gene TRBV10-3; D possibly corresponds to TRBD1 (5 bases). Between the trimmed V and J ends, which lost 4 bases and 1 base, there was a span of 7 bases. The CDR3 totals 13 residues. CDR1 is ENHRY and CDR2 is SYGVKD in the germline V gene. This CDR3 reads CAISGTPNTEAFF. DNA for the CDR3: TGTGCCATCAGTGGGACACCGAACACTGAAGCTTTCTTT.

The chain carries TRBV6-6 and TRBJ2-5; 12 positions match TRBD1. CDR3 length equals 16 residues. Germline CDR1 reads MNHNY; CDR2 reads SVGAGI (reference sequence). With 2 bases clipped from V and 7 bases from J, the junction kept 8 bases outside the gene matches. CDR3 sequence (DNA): TGTGCCAGCAGTTACGGGAGGGACAGGGGGCAGGTGACCCAGTACTTC. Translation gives CASSYGRDRGQVTQYF.

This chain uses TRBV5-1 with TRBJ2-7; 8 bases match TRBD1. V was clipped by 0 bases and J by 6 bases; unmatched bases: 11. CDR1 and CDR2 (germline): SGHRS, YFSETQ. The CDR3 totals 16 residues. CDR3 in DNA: TGCGCCAGCAGCTTGGACGCCGGGACAGGCCTTGTCGAGCAGTACTTC. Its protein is CASSLDAGTGLVEQYF.

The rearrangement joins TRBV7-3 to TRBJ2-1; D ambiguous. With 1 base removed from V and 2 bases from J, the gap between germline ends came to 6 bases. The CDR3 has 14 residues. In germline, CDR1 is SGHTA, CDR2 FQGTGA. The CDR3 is CASSLSPAYNEQFF. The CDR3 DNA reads TGTGCCAGCAGCTTAAGTCCGGCCTACAATGAGCAGTTCTTC. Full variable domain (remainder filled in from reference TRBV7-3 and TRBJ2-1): GAGVSQTPSNKVTEKGKYVELRCDPISGHTALYWYRQSLGQGPEFLIYFQGTGAADDSGLPNDRFFAVRPEGSVSTLKIQRTERGDSAVYLCASSLSPAYNEQFFGPGTRLTVL.

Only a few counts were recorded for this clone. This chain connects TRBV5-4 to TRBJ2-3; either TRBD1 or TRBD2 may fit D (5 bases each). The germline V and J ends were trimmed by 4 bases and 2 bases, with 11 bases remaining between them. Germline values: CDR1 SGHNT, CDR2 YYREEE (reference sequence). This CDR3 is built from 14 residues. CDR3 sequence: CASSAGTVTDTQYF. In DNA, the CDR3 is TGTGCCAGCAGCGCTGGGACGGTCACAGATACGCAGTATTTT. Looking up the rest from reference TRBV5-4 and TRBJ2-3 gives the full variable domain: ETGVTQSPTHLIKTRGQQVTLRCSSQSGHNTVSWYQQALGQGPQFIFQYYREEENGRGNFPPRFSGLQFPNYSSELNVNALELDDSALYLCASSAGTVTDTQYFGPGTRLTVL.

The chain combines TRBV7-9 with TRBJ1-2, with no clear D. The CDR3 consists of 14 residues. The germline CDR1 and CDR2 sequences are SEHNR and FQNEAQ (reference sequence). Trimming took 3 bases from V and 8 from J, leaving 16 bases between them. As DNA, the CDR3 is TGTGCCAGCAGCTTGGATTCGGGGTTCGACGGCTACACCTTC. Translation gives CASSLDSGFDGYTF.

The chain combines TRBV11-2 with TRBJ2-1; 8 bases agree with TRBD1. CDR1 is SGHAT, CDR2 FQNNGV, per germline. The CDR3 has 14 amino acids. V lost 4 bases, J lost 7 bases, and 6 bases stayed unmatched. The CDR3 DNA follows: TGTGCCAGCAGCTACTCCGGGACAGGTAATGAGCAGTTCTTC. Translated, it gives CASSYSGTGNEQFF. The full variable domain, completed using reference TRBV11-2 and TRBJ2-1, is EAGVAQSPRYKIIEKRQSVAFWCNPISGHATLYWYQQILGQGPKLLIQFQNNGVVDDSQLPKDRFSAERLKGVDSTLKIQPAKLEDSAVYLCASSYSGTGNEQFFGPGTRLTVL.

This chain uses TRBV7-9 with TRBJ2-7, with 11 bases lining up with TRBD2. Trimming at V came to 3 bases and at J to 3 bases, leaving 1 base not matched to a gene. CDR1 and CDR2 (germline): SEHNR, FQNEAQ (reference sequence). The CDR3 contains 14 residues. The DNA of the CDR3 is TGTGCCAGCAGCTTCGGGACTAGCGGCTACGAGCAGTACTTC. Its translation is CASSFGTSGYEQYF. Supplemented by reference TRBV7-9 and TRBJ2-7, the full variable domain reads DTGVSQNPRHKITKRGQNVTFRCDPISEHNRLYWYRQTLGQGPEFLTYFQNEAQLEKSRLLSDRFSAERPKGSFSTLEIQRTEQGDSAMYLCASSFGTSGYEQYFGPGTRLTVT.